A selection of T cell receptor beta chains follows, all from one sample in a study of PD-1 blockade in mismatch repair-deficient tumors. The method was immunoSEQ multiplex PCR; TCRdb's version includes in-frame clones alone and lacks a portion of them. The data show about 130,000 clones, 88% seen once. The material was peripheral blood, obtained about 17 months after starting pembrolizumab. These receptors all stem from an adult with mismatch repair-deficient cancer. Each CDR3 is given with its conserved first and last residue. Each record gives: CDR3 protein, CDR3 DNA, V gene, clone size, J gene, D gene. D genes are given only for firm matches. Clone size is stated in some rows and not others, as once, few, many or a class when expanded.

CDR3 protein: CASSYSSAGANEKLFF
CDR3 DNA: TGTGCCAGCAGTTACTCGAGTGCGGGGGCTAATGAAAAACTGTTTTTT
V gene: TRBV6-5
clone size: .
J gene: TRBJ1-4
D gene: .

CDR3 protein: CASSQETGDRGAGELFF
CDR3 DNA: TGCGCCAGCAGCCAAGAAACCGGGGACCGGGGTGCCGGGGAGCTGTTTTTT
V gene: TRBV4-3
clone size: once
J gene: TRBJ2-2
D gene: .

CDR3 protein: CASSFDGPRYEQYF
CDR3 DNA: TGTGCCAGCAGTTTTGATGGACCGCGCTACGAGCAGTACTTC
V gene: TRBV27
clone size: .
J gene: TRBJ2-7
D gene: .

CDR3 protein: CASSTTNPYEQYF
CDR3 DNA: TGTGCCAGTAGTACGACAAACCCCTACGAGCAGTACTTC
V gene: TRBV19
clone size: .
J gene: TRBJ2-7
D gene: .

CDR3 protein: CASSAPLGDRELFF
CDR3 DNA: TGTGCCAGCAGCGCCCCTTTAGGGGATCGGGAGCTGTTTTTT
V gene: TRBV7-9
clone size: .
J gene: TRBJ2-2
D gene: .

CDR3 protein: CAISEWRQELVNYGYTF
CDR3 DNA: TGTGCCATCAGTGAGTGGAGACAGGAATTGGTTAACTATGGCTACACCTTC
V gene: TRBV10-3
clone size: .
J gene: TRBJ1-2
D gene: .

CDR3 protein: CASSLYRVSYNEQFF
CDR3 DNA: TGTGCCAGCAGTTTATACAGGGTCTCCTACAATGAGCAGTTCTTC
V gene: TRBV28
clone size: .
J gene: TRBJ2-1
D gene: .

CDR3 protein: CASSVEVGVGETQYF
CDR3 DNA: TGTGCCAGCAGCGTAGAAGTGGGAGTGGGAGAGACCCAGTACTTC
V gene: TRBV9
clone size: .
J gene: TRBJ2-5
D gene: .

CDR3 protein: CASSLPRLVSYEQYF
CDR3 DNA: TGTGCCAGCAGCCTTCCCCGACTGGTCTCCTACGAGCAGTACTTC
V gene: TRBV6-6
clone size: .
J gene: TRBJ2-7
D gene: .

CDR3 protein: CASSQGAGPPYGSGELFF
CDR3 DNA: TGCGCCAGCAGCCAAGGGGCAGGACCCCCTTACGGCAGCGGGGAGCTGTTTTTT
V gene: TRBV4-3
clone size: .
J gene: TRBJ2-2
D gene: .

CDR3 protein: CTSRLAHRIDTQYF
CDR3 DNA: TGTACAAGTCGCTTAGCGCACCGCATAGATACGCAGTATTTT
V gene: TRBV12-2
clone size: .
J gene: TRBJ2-3
D gene: .

CDR3 protein: CASSSTMGAAYEQYF
CDR3 DNA: TGTGCCAGCAGCTCCACCATGGGGGCAGCCTACGAGCAGTACTTC
V gene: TRBV5-5
clone size: .
J gene: TRBJ2-7
D gene: .

CDR3 protein: CSVGWNLYEQYF
CDR3 DNA: TGCAGCGTTGGGTGGAACCTCTACGAGCAGTACTTC
V gene: TRBV29-1
clone size: .
J gene: TRBJ2-7
D gene: .

CDR3 protein: CASGYRERYNEQFF
CDR3 DNA: TGTGCCAGCGGTTACAGGGAACGATACAATGAGCAGTTCTTC
V gene: TRBV27
clone size: once
J gene: TRBJ2-1
D gene: .

CDR3 protein: CASTQGRSSYGYTF
CDR3 DNA: TGTGCCAGCACGCAGGGGCGATCTTCCTATGGCTACACCTTC
V gene: TRBV6-5
clone size: .
J gene: TRBJ1-2
D gene: .

CDR3 protein: CASSESQVEGTQYF
CDR3 DNA: TGTGCCAGCAGTGAAAGTCAGGTCGAGGGTACGCAGTATTTT
V gene: TRBV2
clone size: .
J gene: TRBJ2-3
D gene: .

CDR3 protein: CASSIVHGGGQETQYF
CDR3 DNA: TGTGCCAGTAGTATAGTTCATGGGGGGGGCCAAGAGACCCAGTACTTC
V gene: TRBV19
clone size: .
J gene: TRBJ2-5
D gene: TRBD2

CDR3 protein: CASSEFRAGSQETQYF
CDR3 DNA: TGTGCCAGCAGTGAGTTCCGGGCCGGGAGTCAAGAGACCCAGTACTTC
V gene: TRBV25-1
clone size: .
J gene: TRBJ2-5
D gene: .

CDR3 protein: CASSFRTSRSYEQYF
CDR3 DNA: TGTGCCAGCAGCTTCAGGACTAGTCGATCCTACGAGCAGTACTTC
V gene: TRBV11-1
clone size: .
J gene: TRBJ2-7
D gene: TRBD2

CDR3 protein: CASSEGVGGGTIYF
CDR3 DNA: TGTGCCAGCAGCGAGGGGGTGGGCGGGGGCACCATATATTTT
V gene: TRBV9
clone size: once
J gene: TRBJ1-3
D gene: .

CDR3 protein: CASRGASGQETQYF
CDR3 DNA: TGTGCCAGCAGGGGGGCTAGCGGACAAGAGACCCAGTACTTC
V gene: TRBV13
clone size: .
J gene: TRBJ2-5
D gene: .

CDR3 protein: CATSNGYEQYF
CDR3 DNA: TGTGCCACCAGCAATGGCTACGAGCAGTACTTC
V gene: TRBV15
clone size: .
J gene: TRBJ2-7
D gene: .

CDR3 protein: CASSPDGRVNEQYF
CDR3 DNA: TGTGCCAGCAGCCCCGACGGGAGGGTAAACGAGCAGTACTTC
V gene: TRBV9
clone size: .
J gene: TRBJ2-7
D gene: TRBD2

CDR3 protein: CATSRQDRWEGGTAEQYF
CDR3 DNA: TGTGCCACCAGCAGACAAGATCGTTGGGAGGGGGGGACCGCTGAGCAGTACTTC
V gene: TRBV15
clone size: .
J gene: TRBJ2-7
D gene: .

CDR3 protein: CASSGPSGFTDTQYF
CDR3 DNA: TGCGCCAGCAGCGGGCCTAGCGGATTCACAGATACGCAGTATTTT
V gene: TRBV5-1
clone size: .
J gene: TRBJ2-3
D gene: TRBD2

CDR3 protein: CASSYGGSRYF
CDR3 DNA: TGTGCCAGCAGTTACGGGGGGTCTCGGTACTTC
V gene: TRBV6-5
clone size: .
J gene: TRBJ2-4
D gene: .

CDR3 protein: CASSLLGLKNTEAFF
CDR3 DNA: TGCGCCAGCAGTCTCTTAGGACTGAAGAACACTGAAGCTTTCTTT
V gene: TRBV5-1
clone size: .
J gene: TRBJ1-1
D gene: .

CDR3 protein: CASSPLWPGAGSNTEAFF
CDR3 DNA: TGTGCCAGCAGTCCATTGTGGCCCGGGGCAGGGTCGAACACTGAAGCTTTCTTT
V gene: TRBV27
clone size: .
J gene: TRBJ1-1
D gene: .